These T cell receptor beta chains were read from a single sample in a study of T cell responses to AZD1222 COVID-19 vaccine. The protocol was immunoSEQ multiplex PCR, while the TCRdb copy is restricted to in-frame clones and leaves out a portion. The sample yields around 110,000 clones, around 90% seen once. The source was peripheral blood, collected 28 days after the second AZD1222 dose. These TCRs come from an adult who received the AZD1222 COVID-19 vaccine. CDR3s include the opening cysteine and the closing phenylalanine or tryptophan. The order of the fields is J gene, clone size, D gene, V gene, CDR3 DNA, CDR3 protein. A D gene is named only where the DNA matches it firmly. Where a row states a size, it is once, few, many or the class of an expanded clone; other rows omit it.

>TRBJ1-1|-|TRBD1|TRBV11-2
TGTGCCAGCAGCTCCCACAGGGGGCATGGCACTGAAGCTTTCTTT
CASSSHRGHGTEAFF
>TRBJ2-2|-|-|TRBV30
TGTGCCTTCAGGGGTGGGTTACCCTACGGGGAGCTGTTTTTT
CAFRGGLPYGELFF
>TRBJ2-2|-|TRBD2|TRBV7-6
TGTGCCAGCAGCTTCAGCGGGGGGCCGAACACCGGGGAGCTGTTTTTT
CASSFSGGPNTGELFF
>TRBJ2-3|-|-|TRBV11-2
TGTGCCAGCAGCTTAGCGGACTACCCGCAGTATTTT
CASSLADYPQYF
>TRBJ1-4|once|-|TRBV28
TGTGCCAGCAGCATATATAGAGGGGATGAAAAACTGTTTTTT
CASSIYRGDEKLFF
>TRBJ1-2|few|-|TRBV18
TGTGCCAGCTCACCACAGAATTTGCAGGGGATAGAATATGGCTACACCTTC
CASSPQNLQGIEYGYTF
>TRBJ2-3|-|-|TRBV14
TGTGCCAGCAGCCGAGCGAGGGCGTTGGGCACAGATACGCAGTATTTT
CASSRARALGTDTQYF
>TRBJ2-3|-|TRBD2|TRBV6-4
TGTGCCAGCAGTCCGGGACTAAGCACAGATACGCAGTATTTT
CASSPGLSTDTQYF
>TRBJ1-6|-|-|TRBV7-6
TGTGCCAGCAGCACAGGGACGGCCGGGGGGGAACCCCTCCACTTT
CASSTGTAGGEPLHF
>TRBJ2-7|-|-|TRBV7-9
TGTGCCAGCAGCGGCGGGACCCTCTACGAGCAGTACTTC
CASSGGTLYEQYF
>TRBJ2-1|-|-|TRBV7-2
TGTGCCAGCAGCGCGACAGTAACATCCTACAATGAGCAGTTCTTC
CASSATVTSYNEQFF
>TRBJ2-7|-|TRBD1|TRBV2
TGTGCCAGCAGTGCCCTGGACAGGGAGGAGCAGTACTTC
CASSALDREEQYF
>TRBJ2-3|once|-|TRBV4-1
TGCGCCAGCAGCCAATTCCCAGCAGATACGCAGTATTTT
CASSQFPADTQYF
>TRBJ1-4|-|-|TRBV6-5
TGTGCCAGCAGGTCCGCCGGTGAAAAACTGTTTTTT
CASRSAGEKLFF
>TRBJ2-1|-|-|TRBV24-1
TGTGCCACCAGTGTGGGTAGTAAGAATGAGCAGTTCTTC
CATSVGSKNEQFF
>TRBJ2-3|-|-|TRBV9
TGTGCCAGCAGCGTAATTGGGGGAGATACGCAGTATTTT
CASSVIGGDTQYF
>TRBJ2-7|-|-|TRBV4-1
TGCGCCAGCAGCCAAGTTGGCACACATTACGAGCAGTACTTC
CASSQVGTHYEQYF
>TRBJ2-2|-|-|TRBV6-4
TGTGCCAGCAGTGAGGGGGAGGACACCGGGGAGCTGTTTTTT
CASSEGEDTGELFF
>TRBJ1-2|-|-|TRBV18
TGTGCCAGCTCACCACCGGGAGGGGACCCTAACTATGGCTACACCTTC
CASSPPGGDPNYGYTF
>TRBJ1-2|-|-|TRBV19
TGTGCCAGTAGTATAAGGTTTGGCTACACCTTC
CASSIRFGYTF
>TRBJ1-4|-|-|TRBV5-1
TGCGCCAGCAGAGTGGGGGAAAAACTGTTTTTT
CASRVGEKLFF
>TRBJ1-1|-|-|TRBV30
TGTGCCTGGAACCTCAGGAAAAACACTGAAGCTTTCTTT
CAWNLRKNTEAFF
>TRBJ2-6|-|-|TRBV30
TGTGCCTGGAGTCCGGGATCTGGGGCCAACGTCCTGACTTTC
CAWSPGSGANVLTF
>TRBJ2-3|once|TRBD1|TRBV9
TGTGCCAGCAGCGTAGGGATGGACAGGGTGTCAGATACGCAGTATTTT
CASSVGMDRVSDTQYF
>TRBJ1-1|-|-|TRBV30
TGTGCCTGGAATGAAGAGGCGAACACTGAAGCTTTCTTT
CAWNEEANTEAFF
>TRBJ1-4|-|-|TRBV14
TGTGCCAGCAGCCAAGTCGGTCGTGCAACTAATGAAAAACTGTTTTTT
CASSQVGRATNEKLFF
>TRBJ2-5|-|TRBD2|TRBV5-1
TGCGCCAGCAGCCCAGGGACTAGCGTTGAGACCCAGTACTTC
CASSPGTSVETQYF
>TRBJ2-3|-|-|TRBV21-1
TGTGCCAGCAGCACCCGACTAGCGGGACTCATAGATACGCAGTATTTT
CASSTRLAGLIDTQYF
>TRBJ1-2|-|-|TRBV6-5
TGTGCCAGCAGTATACAGATCTCCTATGGCTACACCTTC
CASSIQISYGYTF
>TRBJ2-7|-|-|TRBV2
TGTGCCATCAAGACCGGTAGCTCCTACGAGCAGTACTTC
CAIKTGSSYEQYF
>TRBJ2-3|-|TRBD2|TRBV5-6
TGTGCCAGCAGCTTGGGACTAGCCGATACGCAGTATTTT
CASSLGLADTQYF
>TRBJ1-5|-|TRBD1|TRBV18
TGTGCCAGCTCAGAGGGGACAGGGGGCAATCAGCCCCAGCATTTT
CASSEGTGGNQPQHF
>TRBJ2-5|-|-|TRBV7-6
TGTGCCAGCAGCTCCTGGGGTTACGCTCAAGAGACCCAGTACTTC
CASSSWGYAQETQYF
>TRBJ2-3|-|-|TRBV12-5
TGTGCTAGTGGTTTGTGGGGGGCGCAGACAGATACGCAGTATTTT
CASGLWGAQTDTQYF
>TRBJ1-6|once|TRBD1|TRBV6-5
TGTGCCAGCAGGCGGCGACAGGGAAATTCACCCCTCCACTTT
CASRRRQGNSPLHF
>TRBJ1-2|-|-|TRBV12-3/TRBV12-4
TGTGCCAGCGGAACGGCAGCTGACTATGGCTACACCTTC
CASGTAADYGYTF
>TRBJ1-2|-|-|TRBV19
TGTGCCACCTCGCCTGGCCGAGATTTAAACTATGGCTACACCTTC
CATSPGRDLNYGYTF
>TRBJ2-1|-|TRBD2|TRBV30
TGTGCCTGCCTCGGGTGGGAGGGCCTCGATGAGCAGTTCTTC
CACLGWEGLDEQFF
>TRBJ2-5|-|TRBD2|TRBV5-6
TGTGCCAGCAGCTTCGAACTTAGCGGGGCTCGCCAAGAGACCCAGTACTTC
CASSFELSGARQETQYF
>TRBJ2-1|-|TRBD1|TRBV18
TGTGCCAGCTCACACGGGACAGGGTCCTACAATGAGCAGTTCTTC
CASSHGTGSYNEQFF
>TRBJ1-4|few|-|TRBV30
TGTGCCTGGAGTGTAGGGGGAGGGTCAAACGAAAAACTGTTTTTT
CAWSVGGGSNEKLFF
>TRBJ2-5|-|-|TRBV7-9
TGTGCCAGCAGCCCTCACGGGACGGATGGGGAGACCCAGTACTTC
CASSPHGTDGETQYF
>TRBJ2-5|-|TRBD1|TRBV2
TGTGCCAGCAGAGCGGGACAGGGCGAGACCCAGTACTTC
CASRAGQGETQYF
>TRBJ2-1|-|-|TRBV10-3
TGTGCCGCCTCTGGGGGTGGCAATGAGCAGTTCTTC
CAASGGGNEQFF
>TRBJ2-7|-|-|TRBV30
TGTGCCTCCCGGTGGGGGGCAGGCGAGCAGTACTTC
CASRWGAGEQYF
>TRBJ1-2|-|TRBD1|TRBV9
TGTGCCAGCAGCGCTACTCTAGGTGGGGACAGGGACCGACCAAACTATGGCTACACCTTC
CASSATLGGDRDRPNYGYTF
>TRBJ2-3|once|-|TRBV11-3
TGTGCCAGCAGCTTAGAGGGGACCCTCAGCACAGATACGCAGTATTTT
CASSLEGTLSTDTQYF
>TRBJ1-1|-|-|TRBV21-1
TGTGCCAGCACCGTTAAGACGCCCCGGCACACTGAAGCTTTCTTT
CASTVKTPRHTEAFF
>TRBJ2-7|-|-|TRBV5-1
TGCGCCAGCAGACCAGGACAGTCCTACGAGCAGTACTTC
CASRPGQSYEQYF
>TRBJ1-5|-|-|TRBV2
TGTGCCAGCAGTCGGGGAGGACAAGGCAATCAGCCCCAGCATTTT
CASSRGGQGNQPQHF
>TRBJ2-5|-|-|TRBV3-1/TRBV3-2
TGTGCCAGCAGCCAAGCCTTGTGGCAGCAAGAGACCCAGTACTTC
CASSQALWQQETQYF
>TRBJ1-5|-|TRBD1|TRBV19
TGTGCCAGTAGTACCGACAGGGTCAGTCAGCCCCAGCATTTT
CASSTDRVSQPQHF
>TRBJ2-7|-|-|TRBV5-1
TGCGCCAGCAGCTCGCAGGATAGCTACGAGCAGTACTTC
CASSSQDSYEQYF
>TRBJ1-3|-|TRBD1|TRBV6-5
TGTGCCAGCAGTCTGGGACAGCCCAGAAACACCATATATTTT
CASSLGQPRNTIYF
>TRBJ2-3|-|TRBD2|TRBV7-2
TGTGCCAGCAGCTTAGGCGCCCAGCGGGACACAGATACGCAGTATTTT
CASSLGAQRDTDTQYF